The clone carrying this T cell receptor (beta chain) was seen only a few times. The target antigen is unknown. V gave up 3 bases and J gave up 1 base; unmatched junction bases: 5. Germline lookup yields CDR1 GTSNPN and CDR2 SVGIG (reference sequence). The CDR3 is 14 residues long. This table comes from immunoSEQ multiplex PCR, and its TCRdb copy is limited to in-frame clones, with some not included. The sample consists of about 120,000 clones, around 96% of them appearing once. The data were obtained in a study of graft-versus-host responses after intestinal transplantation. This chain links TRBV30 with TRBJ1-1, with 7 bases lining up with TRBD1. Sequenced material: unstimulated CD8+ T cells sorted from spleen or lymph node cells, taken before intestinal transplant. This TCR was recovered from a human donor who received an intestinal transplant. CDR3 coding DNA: TGTGCCTGGAGGCGGGACAGCGAGAACACTGAAGCTTTCTTT. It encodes CAWRRDSENTEAFF.